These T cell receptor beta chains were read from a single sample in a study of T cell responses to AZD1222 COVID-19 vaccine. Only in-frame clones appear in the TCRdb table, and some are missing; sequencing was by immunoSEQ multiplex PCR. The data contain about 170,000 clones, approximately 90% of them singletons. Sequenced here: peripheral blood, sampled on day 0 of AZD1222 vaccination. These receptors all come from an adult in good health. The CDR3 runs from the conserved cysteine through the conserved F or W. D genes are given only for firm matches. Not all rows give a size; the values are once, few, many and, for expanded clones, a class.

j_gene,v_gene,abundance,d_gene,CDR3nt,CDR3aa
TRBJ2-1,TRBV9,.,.,TGTGCCAGCAGCGTAAGTGGGTCGGGGGTCTACAATGAGCAGTTCTTC,CASSVSGSGVYNEQFF
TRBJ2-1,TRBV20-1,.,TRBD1,TGCAGTGCTAGTCCGGACAGGGGACCGCCGGCCGACAATGAGCAGTTCTTC,CSASPDRGPPADNEQFF
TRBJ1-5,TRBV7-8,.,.,TGTGCCAGCATGGTAGAGGTCGGCAATCAGCCCCAGCATTTT,CASMVEVGNQPQHF
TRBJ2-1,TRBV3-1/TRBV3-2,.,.,TGTGCCAGCAGCCAACAGCCAGGGACGTTTGAGCAGTTCTTC,CASSQQPGTFEQFF
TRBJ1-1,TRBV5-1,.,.,TGCGCCAGCAGCTTGTGGGGGTCTGAGGCGAACACTGAAGCTTTCTTT,CASSLWGSEANTEAFF
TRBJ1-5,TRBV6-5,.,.,TGTGCCAGCAGCATTGGTAGTAGTCAGCCCCAGCATTTT,CASSIGSSQPQHF
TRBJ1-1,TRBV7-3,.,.,TGTGCCAGCAGCCCCTCGGTGGGAACTGAAGCTTTCTTT,CASSPSVGTEAFF
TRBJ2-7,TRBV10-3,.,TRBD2,TGTGCCATCAGGGGGACTAGCGGGGGGAGTTCCTACGAGCAGTACTTC,CAIRGTSGGSSYEQYF
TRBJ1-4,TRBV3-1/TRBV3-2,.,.,TGTGCCAGCAGCCCTACCTTGACGGCGGCGCACGAAAAACTGTTTTTT,CASSPTLTAAHEKLFF
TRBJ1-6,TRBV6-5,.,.,TGTGCCAGCAGTTACTCGAATTCGGGCTATAATTCACCCCTCCACTTT,CASSYSNSGYNSPLHF
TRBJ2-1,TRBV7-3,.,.,TGTGCCAGCAGCTTAGGACCGACCGGGAATGAGCAGTTCTTC,CASSLGPTGNEQFF
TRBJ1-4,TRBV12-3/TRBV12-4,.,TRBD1,TGTGCCAGCGCCGGGACAGGTGAAAAACTGTTTTTT,CASAGTGEKLFF
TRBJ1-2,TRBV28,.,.,TGTGCCAGCACACAAGCTCGGACAGACTATGGCTACACCTTC,CASTQARTDYGYTF
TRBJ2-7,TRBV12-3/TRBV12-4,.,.,TGTGCCAGCACCGGTTTAGGGTACGAGCAGTACTTC,CASTGLGYEQYF
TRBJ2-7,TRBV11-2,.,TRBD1,TGTGCCAGCAGGGTCCCCCGGGACAGGGGATACGAGCAGTACTTC,CASRVPRDRGYEQYF
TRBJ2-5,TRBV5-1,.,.,TGCGCCAGCAGCCTCGGCAGCGGGCTACAAGAGACCCAGTACTTC,CASSLGSGLQETQYF
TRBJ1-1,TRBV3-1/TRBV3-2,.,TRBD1,TGTGCCAGCAGCCAAACCGGGACAGGGCACACTGAAGCTTTCTTT,CASSQTGTGHTEAFF
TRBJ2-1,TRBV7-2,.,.,TGTGCCAGCAGTCCACTTCATCGTCTTGGGCAGTTCTTC,CASSPLHRLGQFF
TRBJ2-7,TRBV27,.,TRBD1,TGTGCCAGCAGTTCAACCATACAGGGGCCCTACGAGCAGTACTTC,CASSSTIQGPYEQYF
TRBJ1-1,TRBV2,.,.,TGTGCCAGCAGTGGGCCGGAGAACACTGAAGCTTTCTTT,CASSGPENTEAFF
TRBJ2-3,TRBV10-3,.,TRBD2,TGTGCCATCAGTGAGTCGTATTCCAGCGGGGTAGATACGCAGTATTTT,CAISESYSSGVDTQYF
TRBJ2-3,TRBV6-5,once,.,TGTGCCAGCACCGAAGGCCGGGTGTATACGCAGTATTTT,CASTEGRVYTQYF
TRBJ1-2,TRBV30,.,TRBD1,TGTGCCTGGAATAATTTCCGGACAGGGCCCTCCCTAGCTAACTATGGCTACACCTTC,CAWNNFRTGPSLANYGYTF
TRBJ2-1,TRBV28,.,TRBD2,TGTGCCAGCAGAAGACGTGCAGCGGGGGGGTACAATGAGCAGTTCTTC,CASRRRAAGGYNEQFF
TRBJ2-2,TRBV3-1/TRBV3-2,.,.,TGTGCCAGCAGCCAACAGAACACCGGGGAGCTGTTTTTT,CASSQQNTGELFF
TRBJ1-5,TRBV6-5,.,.,TGTGCCAGCAGTTACTCGAGTCCCTATAGCAATCAGCCCCAGCATTTT,CASSYSSPYSNQPQHF
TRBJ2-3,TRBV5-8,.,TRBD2,TGTGCCAGCAGCTTAGGACTAGCGGGGGGTGATACGCAGTATTTT,CASSLGLAGGDTQYF
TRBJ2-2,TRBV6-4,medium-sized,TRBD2,TGTGCCAGCAGTGACTCCCGGGGGGGTCCCGGGGAGCTGTTTTTT,CASSDSRGGPGELFF
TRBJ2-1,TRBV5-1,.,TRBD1,TGCGCCAGCAGCCACCGGGACAGGGGGAACGATGAGCAGTTCTTC,CASSHRDRGNDEQFF
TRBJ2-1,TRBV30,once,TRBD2,TGTGCCTGGAGTGTACGGGTAGCGGGGTCGTCCAATGAGCAGTTCTTC,CAWSVRVAGSSNEQFF
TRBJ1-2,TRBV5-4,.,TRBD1,TGTGCCAGCACCATTGGACAGGGGGCGCTTGACTATGGCTACACCTTC,CASTIGQGALDYGYTF
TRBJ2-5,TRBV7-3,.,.,TGTGCCAGCAGCTTAGACGTGAAAGAGACCCAGTACTTC,CASSLDVKETQYF
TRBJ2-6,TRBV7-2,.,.,TGTGCCAGCAGCTTAGCTTCGGTGGGGGCCAACGTCCTGACTTTC,CASSLASVGANVLTF
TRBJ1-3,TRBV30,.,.,TGTGCCTGGAGAATTTGGGGGCAGGGCGATGGAAACACCATATATTTT,CAWRIWGQGDGNTIYF
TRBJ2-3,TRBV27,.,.,TGTGCCAGCAGAGATCGCACAGATACGCAGTATTTT,CASRDRTDTQYF
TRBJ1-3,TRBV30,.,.,TGTGCCTGGAGTGCCATCTCTGGAAACACCATATATTTT,CAWSAISGNTIYF
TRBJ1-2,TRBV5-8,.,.,TGTGCCAGCAGCACGGAGCTTTATGGCTACACCTTC,CASSTELYGYTF
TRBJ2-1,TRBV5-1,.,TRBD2,TGCGCCAGCAGCTCAAGGACTAGCGGGGGGGCTGAGCGGTTCTTC,CASSSRTSGGAERFF
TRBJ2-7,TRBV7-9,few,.,TGTGCCAGCAGCTCCCCAGGGGTGCCCTACGAGCAGTACTTC,CASSSPGVPYEQYF
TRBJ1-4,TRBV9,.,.,TGTGCCAGCAGCGTAGACCCAACTAATGAAAAACTGTTTTTT,CASSVDPTNEKLFF
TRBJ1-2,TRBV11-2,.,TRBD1,TGTGCCAGCAGCTTAGGGACAGGAGGCTACACCTTC,CASSLGTGGYTF
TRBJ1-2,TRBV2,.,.,TGTGCCAGCAGAGCCTTGGGGGGATCGCATGGCTACACCTTC,CASRALGGSHGYTF
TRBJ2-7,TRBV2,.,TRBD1,TGTGCCAGCAGTGGCTCGCAGGGGGCCGGGATCGAGCAGTACTTC,CASSGSQGAGIEQYF
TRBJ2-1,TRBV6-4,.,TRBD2,TGTGCCAGCGCTCCAGATCCGGGACTAGCGGGGAGAAATCTTAATGAGCAGTTCTTC,CASAPDPGLAGRNLNEQFF
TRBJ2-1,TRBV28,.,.,TGTGCCAGCAGTTTAGATCGTAGGGAGCAGTTCTTC,CASSLDRREQFF
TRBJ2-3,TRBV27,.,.,TGTGCCAGCAGTTTTCTACGGTCCACTGGGGCAGATACGCAGTATTTT,CASSFLRSTGADTQYF
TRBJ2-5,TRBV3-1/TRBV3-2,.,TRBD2,TGTGCCAGCAGCCAATCCCCGGGACTAGCTAAGGTGTACCAAGAGACCCAGTACTTC,CASSQSPGLAKVYQETQYF
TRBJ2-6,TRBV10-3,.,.,TGTGCCATCAGTGCGGACATCTCTGGGGCCAACGTCCTGACTTTC,CAISADISGANVLTF
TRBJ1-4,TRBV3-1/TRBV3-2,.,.,TGTGCCAGCAGGCTCGAAGGAGGGCGTGAAAAACTGTTTTTT,CASRLEGGREKLFF
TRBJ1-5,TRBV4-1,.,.,TGCGCCAGCAGCCAAGACGGTAGAAGCAATCAGCCCCAGCATTTT,CASSQDGRSNQPQHF
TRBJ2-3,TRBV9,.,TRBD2,TGTGCCAGCAGCGTAGGAGGTGGGGTAGCGGGGACTACCGAGGAAGATACGCAGTATTTT,CASSVGGGVAGTTEEDTQYF
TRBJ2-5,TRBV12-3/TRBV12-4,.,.,TGTGCCAGCAGTTTAGTACTGGGGCCAATCCAGTACTTC,CASSLVLGPIQYF
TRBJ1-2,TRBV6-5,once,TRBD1,TGTGCCAGCAGAATTTCCGGGACAGATTATGGCTACACCTTC,CASRISGTDYGYTF
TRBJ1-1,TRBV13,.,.,TGTGCCAGCACCCAATCGGGCTCTGGGAACACTGAAGCTTTCTTT,CASTQSGSGNTEAFF
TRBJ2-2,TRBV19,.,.,TGTGCCAGTAGTATAAGGGACACCGGGGAGCTGTTTTTT,CASSIRDTGELFF
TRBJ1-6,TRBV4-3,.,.,TGCGCCAGCAGCCAGTCCAATTCACCCCTCCACTTT,CASSQSNSPLHF
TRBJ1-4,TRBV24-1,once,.,TGTGCCAACGGGGTAGGTTCGACTAATGAAAAACTGTTTTTT,CANGVGSTNEKLFF
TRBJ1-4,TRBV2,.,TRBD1,TGTGCCACCTCAGGAGGGGGCGGTGAAAAACTGTTTTTT,CATSGGGGEKLFF
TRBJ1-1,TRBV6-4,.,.,TGTGCCAGCAGTCCGACAGTGGGGTTGCGAGCTTTCTTT,CASSPTVGLRAFF
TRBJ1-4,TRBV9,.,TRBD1,TGTGCCAGCAGCGAGACAGGGAAGACTAATGAAAAACTGTTTTTT,CASSETGKTNEKLFF